The T cell receptor (beta chain) under discussion was sequenced for a study of shared clonotypes between healthy human individuals. At the level of the study: Donor ages ranged 18 to 49 years: a couple of women, a few men. Every donor yielded three CD4 naive, three CD4 memory, two CD8 naive and one CD8 memory plate.

Data came from immunoSEQ multiplex PCR; TCRdb stores just in-frame clones and leaves some out. Of around 2.5 million clones detected, 93% appear once; the ten largest clones hold roughly 0.39%. A note on this clone: The antigen remains unidentified. Distinct nucleotide sequences in the sample also encode this CDR3.

Whole-study findings and limits: Larger estimated richness was generally seen in naive subsets than in memory subsets. Clonotypes not shared had lower generation probabilities than those common to all four donors.

V lost 6 bases and J 2 bases, leaving 8 bases between the germline ends. The CDR3 runs 11 residues. The germline V gene has CDR1 DFQATT and CDR2 SNEGSKA (reference sequence). This sequence joins TRBV20-1 and TRBJ2-7; D is undetermined. Sequences were obtained from naive CD4+ T cells from PBMCs. Subset meaning: CD45RA+ positively selected. This TCR derives from a man aged 18 to 30 in good health. Some clones in this sample may be carry-over from other donors' samples. CDR3 loop: CSARAAYEQYF. DNA of the CDR3: TGCAGTGCCCGGGCGGCCTACGAGCAGTACTTC.